Below are 25 T cell receptor beta chains sequenced from a single sample in a study of cytomegalovirus exposure and HLA in healthy donors. This PCR relied on a set of 60 Vbeta primers and 13 Jbeta primers. Produced via immunoSEQ multiplex PCR; TCRdb's table is partial and in-frame only. In all, the sample yields around 75,000 clones. The sample consisted of PBMCs. All receptors derive from a woman aged 55-75 years in good health and CMV-seronegative.

J is TRBJ2-3 and V is TRBV7-9; D perhaps matches TRBD2 (6 bases). Germline V gene sequence: CDR1 SEHNR, CDR2 FQNEAQ (reference sequence). Trimming took 1 base from V and 2 from J, leaving 10 bases between them. This CDR3 region has 15 residues. CDR3 nucleotides: TGTGCCAGCAGCTTAGTGCGGGGAGACACAGATACGCAGTATTTT. Encoded protein: CASSLVRGDTDTQYF.

The chain carries TRBV28 and TRBJ1-2; D is perhaps TRBD1 (6 bases). The CDR3 length is 13 residues. V lost 6 bases and J 4 bases, leaving 12 bases between the germline ends. In germline, CDR1 is MDHEN, CDR2 SYDVKM. The CDR3 spells CASRDGRGYGYTF. CDR3 sequence (DNA): TGTGCCAGCAGAGACGGCAGGGGCTATGGCTACACCTTC.

The V gene is TRBV4-1, the J gene TRBJ2-5; D unresolved. The V end lost 3 bases, the J end lost 4 bases, and 18 bases lay between the germline ends. The CDR3 has 16 amino acids. Germline V gene sequence: CDR1 MGHRA, CDR2 YSYEKL. This CDR3 reads CASSHLRSGSSETQYF. DNA for the CDR3: TGCGCCAGCAGCCATTTAAGAAGTGGCTCATCAGAGACCCAGTACTTC.

The chain uses TRBV7-8 and TRBJ2-7; D uncertain. Germline values: CDR1 SGHVS, CDR2 FQNEAQ. The CDR3 has 11 residues. V was clipped by 6 bases and J by 3 bases, with 6 bases between them. The DNA for the CDR3 is TGTGCCAGCAGTACCTACTACGAGCAGTACTTC. Translating gives CASSTYYEQYF.

This chain links TRBV7-8 with TRBJ1-1; D uncertain. V gave up 6 bases and J gave up 6 bases, with 14 bases separating them. CDR1 and CDR2 from the germline V gene are SGHVS and FQNEAQ. The CDR3 sequence is 13 residues long. The CDR3 DNA reads as TGTGCCAGCAGAATTAGAAGCTCGTCTGAAGCTTTCTTT. This gives the protein CASRIRSSSEAFF.

As for this clone: A read error may produce the germline difference seen at one junction end. V is TRBV6-1 and J is TRBJ1-6, with 7 nucleotides matching TRBD1. The CDR3 consists of 14 residues. Germline values: CDR1 MNHNS, CDR2 SASEGT. The CDR3 DNA is TGTGCCAGCAGGGAAGACAGGGCTTGGTCACCCCTCCACTTT. Its translation: CASREDRAWSPLHF.

This rearrangement joins TRBV2 to TRBJ2-1, with TRBD1 matching 7 bases. Per germline, CDR1 SNHLY and CDR2 FYNNEI. This CDR3 contains 14 residues. The J segment lost 10 bases and the V segment lost 3 bases, leaving 9 bases of the junction unmatched. In DNA form, the CDR3 reads TGTGCCAGCAGTGATTCCAGGGGGAGTACAGAGCAGTTCTTC. Protein product: CASSDSRGSTEQFF.

The rearrangement links TRBV28 to TRBJ2-7; TRBD1 aligns across 7 bases. The junction had 15 bases not matched to a gene; V was cut back by 6 bases and J by 7 bases. The germline V gene has CDR1 MDHEN and CDR2 SYDVKM. This CDR3 contains 15 residues. CDR3: CASSWGTQGMGEQYF. As DNA, the CDR3 is TGTGCCAGCAGCTGGGGCACACAGGGGATGGGGGAGCAGTACTTC.

The CDR3 loop is CASFWTGGTNTQYF. CDR3 nucleotides: TGTGCCAGCTTTTGGACAGGGGGCACGAATACGCAGTATTTT. J is TRBJ2-3 and V is TRBV6-6; 11 positions match TRBD1. The CDR3 is 14 residues long. Germline CDR1 reads MNHNY; CDR2 reads SVGAGI (reference sequence). The V gene end was trimmed by 8 bases and the J gene end by 7 bases; junction bases not matched to a gene: 8.

The chain joins TRBV28 to TRBJ1-1; D ambiguous. Germline CDR1 is MDHEN and CDR2 is SYDVKM. This CDR3 comprises 15 residues. The germline V and J ends were trimmed by 2 bases and 1 base, with 11 bases remaining between them. In nucleotides, the CDR3 is TGTGCCAGCAGTTTAATCAAGCGGACGAACACTGAAGCTTTCTTT. Encoded protein: CASSLIKRTNTEAFF. Complete variable domain (other parts from reference TRBV28 and TRBJ1-1): DVKVTQSSRYLVKRTGEKVFLECVQDMDHENMFWYRQDPGLGLRLIYFSYDVKMKEKGDIPEGYSVSREKKERFSLILESASTNQTSMYLCASSLIKRTNTEAFFGQGTRLTVV.

The chain carries TRBV7-9 and TRBJ2-3; no reliable D call. CDR3 length: 14 amino acids. The V and J ends lost 5 bases and 6 bases respectively, with 15 bases between them. Germline V CDR1 and CDR2: SEHNR, FQNEAQ (reference sequence). The chain's CDR3 is CASSRGVRGDTQYF. Here the CDR3 DNA reads TGTGCCAGCAGCCGCGGCGTAAGAGGCGATACGCAGTATTTT.

The chain has TRBV5-4 and TRBJ2-7, with D possibly matching TRBD2 (6 bases). Trimming pared 2 bases from V and 0 bases from J, leaving 15 bases between. Germline lookup yields CDR1 SGHNT and CDR2 YYREEE (reference sequence). The CDR3 has 16 residues. The CDR3, as DNA: TGTGCCAGCAGCTTTGGTGGTAGCGGTAGCTCCTACGAGCAGTACTTC. Its translation: CASSFGGSGSSYEQYF.

The V gene is TRBV7-9, the J gene TRBJ1-5; 8 bases match TRBD1. Germline CDR1 is SEHNR and CDR2 is FQNEAQ (reference sequence). Trimming cost V 5 bases and J 0 bases; bases outside gene matches: 3. This CDR3 comprises 15 residues. Here the CDR3 DNA reads TGTGCCAGCAGCCCGACAGGGGATAGCAATCAGCCCCAGCATTTT. Translation: CASSPTGDSNQPQHF.

V gene TRBV6-5 combines with J gene TRBJ2-5; D remains unclear. CDR1 is MNHEY, CDR2 SVGAGI, per germline. V was clipped by 2 bases and J by 4 bases, with 8 bases between them. CDR3 size: 13 residues. This chain's CDR3 is CASSYIGVETQYF. For the CDR3, the DNA is TGTGCCAGCAGTTACATAGGAGTAGAGACCCAGTACTTC.

In regard to this clone: The same CDR3 is also encoded by other DNA sequences in this sample. The rearrangement joins TRBV19 to TRBJ2-6, with no clear D. CDR1 is LNHDA, CDR2 SQIVND, per germline (reference sequence). V was pared by 2 bases and J by 0 bases, with 5 bases between. The CDR3 contains 15 residues. The CDR3 spells CASSIPSSGANVLTF. CDR3 DNA: TGTGCCAGTAGTATACCGAGCTCTGGGGCCAACGTCCTGACTTTC. The full variable domain, rest sourced from reference TRBV19 and TRBJ2-6, is DGGITQSPKYLFRKEGQNVTLSCEQNLNHDAMYWYRQDPGQGLRLIYYSQIVNDFQKGDIAEGYSVSREKKESFPLTVTSAQKNPTAFYLCASSIPSSGANVLTFGAGSRLTVL.

The rearrangement uses TRBV10-3 and TRBJ1-2; TRBD1 agrees at 10 bases. The CDR3 spans 17 residues. Germline loops: CDR1 ENHRY, CDR2 SYGVKD. Unmatched junction bases numbered 16, after V lost 7 bases and J lost 5 bases. Here the CDR3 DNA reads TGTGCCATCACTCCCTTTACCGGGACAGGGGCGGAATATGGCTACACCTTC. Encoded protein: CAITPFTGTGAEYGYTF.

V usage is TRBV10-1 and J usage is TRBJ2-5, with a weak D call TRBD1 (6 bases). The CDR3 covers 14 residues. Germline assignment: CDR1 WNHNN and CDR2 SYGVQD (reference sequence). The V end was cut by 4 bases, the J end by 2 bases, with 11 bases between. In nucleotides, the CDR3 is TGCGCCAGCAGTGCCAACAGGGATCAAGAGACCCAGTACTTC. It yields the protein CASSANRDQETQYF.

The chain employs TRBV28 and TRBJ2-7, with D possibly TRBD1 on 6 matching bases. This CDR3 has 14 residues. Germline CDR1 reads MDHEN; CDR2 reads SYDVKM. The V and J ends lost 2 bases and 1 base respectively, with 9 bases between them. The CDR3 loop reads CASSLRQGSYEQYF. DNA of the CDR3: TGTGCCAGCAGTTTACGGCAGGGGTCCTACGAGCAGTACTTC.

The rearrangement joins TRBV4-2 to TRBJ2-7, with 12 bases that match TRBD2. The CDR3 has 16 amino acids. Germline V gene data show CDR1 as LGHNA and CDR2 as YNFKEQ. The junction had 10 bases not matched to a gene; V was cut back by 6 bases and J by 4 bases. The CDR3 DNA follows: TGTGCCAGCAGTTCAGGGGGGCTAGCGGGAGGGTACGAGCAGTACTTC. As protein: CASSSGGLAGGYEQYF.

The chain joins TRBV6-1 to TRBJ1-5, with a tentative D call TRBD1 (5 bases). Per germline, CDR1 MNHNS and CDR2 SASEGT. V lost 4 bases and J 5 bases, leaving 12 bases between the germline ends. This CDR3 comprises 14 residues. The DNA for the CDR3 is TGTGCCAGCAGTGCCCGGACAAGCGATCAGCCCCAGCATTTT. This translates into CASSARTSDQPQHF.

The genes are TRBV15 and TRBJ2-1, with a weak D call TRBD2 (12 bases). Trimming shortened V by 3 bases and J by 4 bases, and 28 bases separated the two germline ends. The CDR3 extends over 20 amino acids. The germline V gene encodes CDR1 LNHNV and CDR2 YYDKDF (reference sequence). The CDR3 DNA sequence: TGTGCCACCAGCAGCGGGGGGACAGGGGGTACTAGCGGGAGGTACAATGAGCAGTTCTTC. Its protein is CATSSGGTGGTSGRYNEQFF.

The chain has TRBV4-3 and TRBJ2-1; 13 bases agree with TRBD2. The length of the CDR3 is 19 residues. The J segment lost 5 bases and the V segment lost 0 bases, leaving 10 bases of the junction unmatched. CDR1 is LGHNA, CDR2 YSLEER, per germline. DNA of the CDR3: TGCGCCAGCAGCCAAGATGGGACTAGCGGGAACCTAGGCAACAATGAGCAGTTCTTC. This translates into CASSQDGTSGNLGNNEQFF.

The J gene is TRBJ2-1, the V gene TRBV6-5; 7 bases line up with TRBD1. Germline assignment: CDR1 MNHEY and CDR2 SVGAGI. This CDR3 comprises 14 residues. The ends lost 10 bases at V and 3 bases at J; junction bases unmatched: 9. CDR3 in DNA: TGTGCCACTAGACAGGGCGAGTACTACAATGAGCAGTTCTTC. Its protein product is CATRQGEYYNEQFF.

On this clone: One end of the junction varies from germline; a read error may be responsible. The rearrangement uses TRBV7-7 and TRBJ2-5; TRBD1 agrees at 8 bases. Germline V gene sequence: CDR1 SSHAT, CDR2 FNYEAQ (reference sequence). CDR3 length equals 13 residues. CDR3 protein: CASTRDRGETQYF. CDR3 nucleotide sequence: TGTGCTAGCACCCGAGACAGGGGAGAGACCCAGTACTTC. Drawing the rest from reference TRBV7-7 and TRBJ2-5, the complete variable domain is GAGVSQSPRYKVTKRGQDVTLRCDPISSHATLYWYQQALGQGPEFLTYFNYEAQPDKSGLPSDRFSAERPEGSISTLTIQRTEQRDSAMYRCASTRDRGETQYFGPGTRLLVL.

The CDR3 DNA follows: TGTGCCAGCAGCGACGGACAGGTCACCGGGGAGCTGTTTTTT. Translating gives CASSDGQVTGELFF. The chain links TRBV7-9 to TRBJ2-2, with 7 nucleotides matching TRBD1. Germline V gives CDR1 SEHNR, CDR2 FQNEAQ (reference sequence). The CDR3 is 14 residues long. With V trimmed by 5 bases and J by 4 bases, 4 bases remained unmatched.